One sample yielded the 12 T cell receptor beta chains listed below, sequenced in a study of human T cells and chemical hapten exposure. One entry per CDR3 protein results from TCRdb running MiXCR on the RACE reads. The profile shows around 120,000 distinct CDR3 sequences, roughly an eighth of them singletons. The sample's time point: patch test 1, 2 weeks after DPC sensitization. Treatment noted: therapeutic diphenylcyclopropenone sensitization with weekly scalp DPC. The sample here was whole blood, taken in connection with sensitization to the hapten diphenylcyclopropenone (DPC). Source of these receptors: a man younger than 35 with alopecia areata. Some clones in this sample may be carry-over from other donors' samples.

This clonotype has more than one count but fewer than ten. The chain uses TRBV7-3 and TRBJ2-1; D is unclear. The CDR3 consists of 14 residues. The germline V gene has CDR1 SGHTA and CDR2 FQGTGA. Trimming pared 1 base from V and 5 bases from J, leaving 9 bases between. CDR3 protein: CASSLMNSNNEQFF. CDR3 DNA sequence: TGTGCCAGCAGCTTAATGAACAGCAACAATGAGCAGTTCTTC.

This clonotype was observed a handful of times. V gene TRBV7-9 combines with J gene TRBJ2-7; tentative D call: TRBD2 (5 bases). CDR3 length equals 14 residues. Germline V gene lookup returns CDR1 SEHNR and CDR2 FQNEAQ (reference sequence). Trimming removed 3 bases from V and 3 bases from J, with 12 bases in between. In DNA form, the CDR3 reads TGTGCCAGCAGCTTTTCCGGGATAAACTACGAGCAGTACGTC. Translated, it gives CASSFSGINYEQYV.

V is TRBV7-2 and J is TRBJ1-1; D is ambiguous. Trimming left V 1 base short and J 8 bases short, with 14 bases between. CDR3 length: 14 residues. Germline V gene data show CDR1 as SGHTA and CDR2 as FQGNSA. The DNA for the CDR3 is TGTGCCAGCAGCTTAGGTAAAGGTTTGAGAGAAGCTTTCTTT. As protein: CASSLGKGLREAFF.

V usage is TRBV7-8 and J usage is TRBJ1-3; 9 bases fit TRBD1. Germline V gene sequence: CDR1 SGHVS, CDR2 FQNEAQ. CDR3 size: 16 residues. Losses at the gene ends were 4 bases for V and 3 bases for J; bases not matched to a gene: 7. CDR3 sequence reads: CASSWDRVLVGNTIYF. As DNA, the CDR3 is TGTGCCAGCAGCTGGGACAGGGTTTTGGTTGGAAACACCATATATTTT.

This rearrangement joins TRBV12-3 or TRBV12-4 to TRBJ2-1; no reliable D call. The ends were cut back, 1 base at V and 1 base at J, with 11 bases in the middle. There are 16 residues in the CDR3. The CDR3 nucleotides are TGTGCCAGCAGTTTAGGGTCACGGTATTCCTACAATGAGCAGTTCTTC. This gives the protein CASSLGSRYSYNEQFF.

The chain employs TRBV20-1 and TRBJ1-6, with D uncertain. The CDR3 is 15 residues long. Trimming took off 1 base at V and 9 bases at J, with 16 bases between the two ends. Germline V lookup: CDR1 DFQATT, CDR2 SNEGSKA (reference sequence). Written as DNA, the CDR3 is TGCAGTGCTAGAGTGGGATCCCTCGTGAGTTCACCCCTCCACTTT. Translating it yields CSARVGSLVSSPLHF.

This clonotype was seen only a few times. The chain has TRBV29-1 and TRBJ2-5; 10 bases align to TRBD2. Germline V gene data show CDR1 as SQVTM and CDR2 as ANQGSEA. This CDR3 has 12 residues. CDR3 nucleotide sequence: TGCGGTAGCGGGGGGTTTAAAGAGACCCAGTACTTC. Amino acids: CGSGGFKETQYF.

This clonotype was counted only a few times. The chain has TRBV6-2 or TRBV6-3 and TRBJ2-7; TRBD2 is a possible D gene (6 bases). This CDR3 region has 19 residues. The germline V gene encodes CDR1 MNHEY and CDR2 SVGEGT. Trimming removed 2 bases from V and 0 bases from J, with 23 bases in between. Here the CDR3 reads CASSYPTSAGRGASYEQYF. The CDR3 DNA reads as TGTGCCAGCAGTTACCCGACCTCGGCAGGGCGGGGCGCCTCCTACGAGCAGTACTTC.

This clonotype was counted between two and nine times. V and J are TRBV12-3 or TRBV12-4 and TRBJ1-4; the match to TRBD1 covers 10 bases. J gave up 3 bases and V 6 bases, and 10 bases lay outside the gene matches. This CDR3 comprises 17 residues. CDR3 in DNA: TGTGCCAGCAGACCTGACAGGGGGCAGCCGTCTAATGAAAAACTGTTTTTT. It yields the protein CASRPDRGQPSNEKLFF.

This clonotype was counted only a few times. This rearrangement joins TRBV6-2 or TRBV6-3 to TRBJ2-5; TRBD1 or TRBD2 may be the D gene (6 bases each). This CDR3 spans 14 amino acids. Trimming left V 6 bases short and J 7 bases short, with 18 bases between. CDR1 and CDR2 (germline): MNHEY, SVGEGT. For the CDR3, the DNA is TGTGCCAGCAGACAGGGACTGGGTATTGGGACCCAGTACTTC. Amino acids: CASRQGLGIGTQYF.

This chain joins TRBV3-1 and TRBJ2-2, with 8 bases that match TRBD2. Unmatched junction bases numbered 7, after V lost 1 base and J lost 0 bases. Per the germline V gene, CDR1 is LGHDT and CDR2 is YNNKEL (reference sequence). This CDR3 contains 18 residues. Here the CDR3 DNA reads TGTGCCAGCAGCCAAGGATCGAGCGGGGGACCGAACACCGGGGAGCTGTTTTTT. Translating gives CASSQGSSGGPNTGELFF.

The chain employs TRBV18 and TRBJ2-5; D is ambiguous. Germline loops: CDR1 KGHSH, CDR2 LQKENI. V was shortened by 2 bases and J by 2 bases, with 9 bases between the two germline ends. The CDR3 totals 14 residues. The CDR3 DNA follows: TGTGCCAGCTCACCAAAGATTACTCAAGAGACCCAGTACTTC. This translates into CASSPKITQETQYF.